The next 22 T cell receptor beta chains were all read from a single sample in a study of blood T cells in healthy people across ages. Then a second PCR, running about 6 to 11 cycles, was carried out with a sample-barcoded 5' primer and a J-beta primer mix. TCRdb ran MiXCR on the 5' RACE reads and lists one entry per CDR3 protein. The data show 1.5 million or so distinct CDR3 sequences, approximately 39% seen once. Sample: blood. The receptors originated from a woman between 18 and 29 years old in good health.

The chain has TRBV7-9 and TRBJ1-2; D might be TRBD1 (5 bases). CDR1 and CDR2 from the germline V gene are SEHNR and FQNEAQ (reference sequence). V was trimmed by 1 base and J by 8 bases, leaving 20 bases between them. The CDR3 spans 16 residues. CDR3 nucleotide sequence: TGTGCCAGCAGCTTAGGGACCGACAGCTCCGGGCGAGGCTACACCTTC. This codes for CASSLGTDSSGRGYTF.

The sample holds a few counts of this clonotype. This CDR3 reads CASSEDSSSYNEQFF. CDR3 in DNA: TGTGCCAGCAGTGAAGACAGTTCCTCCTACAATGAGCAGTTCTTC. This chain joins TRBV6-4 and TRBJ2-1; D might be TRBD1 (5 bases). Germline V gene data show CDR1 as MRHNA and CDR2 as SNTAGT. CDR3 length: 15 amino acids. The V and J ends lost 3 bases and 0 bases respectively, with 9 bases between them.

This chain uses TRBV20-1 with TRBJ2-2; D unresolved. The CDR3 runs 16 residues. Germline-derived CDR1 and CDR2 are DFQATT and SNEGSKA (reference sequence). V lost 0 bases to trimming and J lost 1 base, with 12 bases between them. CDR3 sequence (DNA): TGCAGTGCTAGAGATCCACGGGCTGGGAACACCGGGGAGCTGTTTTTT. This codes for CSARDPRAGNTGELFF.

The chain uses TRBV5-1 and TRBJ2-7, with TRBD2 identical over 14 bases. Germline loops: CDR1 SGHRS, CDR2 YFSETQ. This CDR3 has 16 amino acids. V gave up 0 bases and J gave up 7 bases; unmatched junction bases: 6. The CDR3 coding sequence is TGCGCCAGCAGCTTGGTGACTAGCGGGGGGGCTAATGAGCAGTACTTC. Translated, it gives CASSLVTSGGANEQYF.

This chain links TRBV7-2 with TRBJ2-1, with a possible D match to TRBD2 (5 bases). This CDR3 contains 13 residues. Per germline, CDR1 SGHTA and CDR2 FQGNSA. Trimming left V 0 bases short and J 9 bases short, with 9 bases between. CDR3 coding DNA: TGTGCCAGCAGCTTAGCCGAGGGTAGTGAGCAGTTCTTC. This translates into CASSLAEGSEQFF.

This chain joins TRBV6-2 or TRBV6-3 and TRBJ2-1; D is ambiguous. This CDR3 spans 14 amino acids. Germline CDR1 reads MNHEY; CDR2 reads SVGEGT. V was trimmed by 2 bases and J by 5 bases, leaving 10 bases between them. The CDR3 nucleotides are TGTGCCAGCAGTTACCCGGTCCTACACAATGAGCAGTTCTTC. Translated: CASSYPVLHNEQFF.

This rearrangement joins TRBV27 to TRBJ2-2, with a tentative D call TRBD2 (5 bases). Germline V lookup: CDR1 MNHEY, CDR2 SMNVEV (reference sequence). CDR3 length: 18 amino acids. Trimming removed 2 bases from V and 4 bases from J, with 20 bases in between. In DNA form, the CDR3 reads TGTGCCAGCAGTTTAGTAGCCCCTCGGGGTTCGGGCACCGGGGAGCTGTTTTTT. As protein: CASSLVAPRGSGTGELFF.

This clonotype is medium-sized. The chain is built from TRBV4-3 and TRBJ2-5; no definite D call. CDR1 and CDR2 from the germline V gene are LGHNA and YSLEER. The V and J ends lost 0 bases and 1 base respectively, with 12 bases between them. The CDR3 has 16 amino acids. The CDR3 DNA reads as TGCGCCAGCAGCCAAGATTGGGCAAGCCCCCAAGAGACCCAGTACTTC. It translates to CASSQDWASPQETQYF.

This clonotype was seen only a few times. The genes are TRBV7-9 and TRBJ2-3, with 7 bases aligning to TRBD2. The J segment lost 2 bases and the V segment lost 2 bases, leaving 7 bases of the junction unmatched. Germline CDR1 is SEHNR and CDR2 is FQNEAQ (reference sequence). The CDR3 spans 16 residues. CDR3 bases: TGTGCCAGCAGCTTACTCCTAGCGGCACCCACAGATACGCAGTATTTT. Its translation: CASSLLLAAPTDTQYF. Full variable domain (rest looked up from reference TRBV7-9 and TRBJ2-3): DTGVSQNPRHKITKRGQNVTFRCDPISEHNRLYWYRQTLGQGPEFLTYFQNEAQLEKSRLLSDRFSAERPKGSFSTLEIQRTEQGDSAMYLCASSLLLAAPTDTQYFGPGTRLTVL.

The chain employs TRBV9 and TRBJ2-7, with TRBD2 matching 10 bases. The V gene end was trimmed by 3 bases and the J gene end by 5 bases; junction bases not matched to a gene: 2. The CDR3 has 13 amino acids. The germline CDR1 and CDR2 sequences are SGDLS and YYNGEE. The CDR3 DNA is TGTGCCAGCAGCGGAGGGACTAGCGACGAGCAGTACTTC. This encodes CASSGGTSDEQYF.

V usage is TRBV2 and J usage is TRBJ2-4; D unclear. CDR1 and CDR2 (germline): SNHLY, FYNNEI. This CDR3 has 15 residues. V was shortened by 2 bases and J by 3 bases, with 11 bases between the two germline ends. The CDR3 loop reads CASSERALLKNIQYF. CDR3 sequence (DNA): TGTGCCAGCAGTGAAAGGGCGCTTCTCAAAAACATTCAGTACTTC.

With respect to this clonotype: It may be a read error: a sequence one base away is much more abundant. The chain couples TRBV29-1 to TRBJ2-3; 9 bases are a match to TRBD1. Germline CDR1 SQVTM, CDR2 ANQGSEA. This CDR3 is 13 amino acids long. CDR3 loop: CSPRDRDGDTQDF. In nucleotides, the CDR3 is TGCAGCCCCAGGGACAGGGATGGAGATACGCAGGATTTT.

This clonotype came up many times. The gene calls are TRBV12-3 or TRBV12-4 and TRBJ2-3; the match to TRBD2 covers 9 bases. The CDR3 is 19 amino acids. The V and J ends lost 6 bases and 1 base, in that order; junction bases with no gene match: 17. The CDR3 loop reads CASSYRSGGPEGGTDTQYF. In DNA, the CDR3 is TGTGCCAGCAGCTATCGGAGCGGGGGGCCGGAAGGGGGCACAGATACGCAGTATTTT.

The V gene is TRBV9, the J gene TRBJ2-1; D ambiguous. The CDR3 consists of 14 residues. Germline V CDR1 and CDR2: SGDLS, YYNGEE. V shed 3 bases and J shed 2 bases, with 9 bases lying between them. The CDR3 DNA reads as TGTGCCAGCAGCGGCAAATGGGCCTACAATGAGCAGTTCTTC. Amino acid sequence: CASSGKWAYNEQFF.

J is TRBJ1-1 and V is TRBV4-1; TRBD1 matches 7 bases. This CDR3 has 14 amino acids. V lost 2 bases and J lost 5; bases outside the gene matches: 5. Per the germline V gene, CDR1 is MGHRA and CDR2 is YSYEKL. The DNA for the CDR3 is TGCGCCAGCAGCCAAACACAGGGGATGACTGAAGCTTTCTTT. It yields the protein CASSQTQGMTEAFF.

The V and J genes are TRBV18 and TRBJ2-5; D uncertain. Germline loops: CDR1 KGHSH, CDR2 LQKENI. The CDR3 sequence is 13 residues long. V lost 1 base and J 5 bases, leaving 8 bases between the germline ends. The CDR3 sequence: CASSPQAKETQYF. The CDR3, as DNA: TGTGCCAGCTCACCACAGGCAAAGGAGACCCAGTACTTC.

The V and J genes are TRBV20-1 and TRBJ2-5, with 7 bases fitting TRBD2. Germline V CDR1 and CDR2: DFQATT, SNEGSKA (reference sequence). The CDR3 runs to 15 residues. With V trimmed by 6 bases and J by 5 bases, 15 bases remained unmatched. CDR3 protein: CSAEGSGEGGETQYF. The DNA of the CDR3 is TGCAGTGCAGAGGGGTCGGGAGAGGGAGGGGAGACCCAGTACTTC.

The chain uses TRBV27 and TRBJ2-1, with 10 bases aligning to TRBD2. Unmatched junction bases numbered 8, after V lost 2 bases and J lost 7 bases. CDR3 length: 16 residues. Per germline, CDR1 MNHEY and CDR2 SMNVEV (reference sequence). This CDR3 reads CASSLLGSSGSNEQFF. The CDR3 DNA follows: TGTGCCAGCAGTTTACTAGGATCTAGCGGGAGTAATGAGCAGTTCTTC.

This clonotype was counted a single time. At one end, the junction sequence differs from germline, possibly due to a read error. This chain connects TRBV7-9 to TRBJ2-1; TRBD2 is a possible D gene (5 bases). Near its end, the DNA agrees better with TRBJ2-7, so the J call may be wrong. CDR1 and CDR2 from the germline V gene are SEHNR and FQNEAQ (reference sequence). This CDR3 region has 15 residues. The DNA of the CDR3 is TGTGCCAGCAGCCTAGCAGGCGTCATGGGCAATGAGCAGTACTTC. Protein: CASSLAGVMGNEQYF.

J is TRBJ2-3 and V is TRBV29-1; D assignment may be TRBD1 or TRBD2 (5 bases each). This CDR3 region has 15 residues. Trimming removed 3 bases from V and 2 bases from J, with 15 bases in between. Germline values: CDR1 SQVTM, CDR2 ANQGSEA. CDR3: CSVDLGRGPTDTQYF. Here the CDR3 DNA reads TGCAGCGTTGACCTGGGAAGGGGACCCACAGATACGCAGTATTTT.

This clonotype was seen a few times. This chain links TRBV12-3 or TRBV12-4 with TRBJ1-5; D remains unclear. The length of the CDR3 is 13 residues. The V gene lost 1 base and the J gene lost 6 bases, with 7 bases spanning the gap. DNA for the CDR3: TGTGCCAGCAGTTTAGAGCTGGGTCAGCCCCAGCATTTT. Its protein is CASSLELGQPQHF.

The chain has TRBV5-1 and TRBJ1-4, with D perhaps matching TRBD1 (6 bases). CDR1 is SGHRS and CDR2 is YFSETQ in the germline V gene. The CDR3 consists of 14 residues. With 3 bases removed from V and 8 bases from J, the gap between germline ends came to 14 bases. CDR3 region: CASSSRQGKEKLFF. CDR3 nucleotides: TGCGCCAGCAGCTCCCGTCAGGGGAAGGAAAAACTGTTTTTT.